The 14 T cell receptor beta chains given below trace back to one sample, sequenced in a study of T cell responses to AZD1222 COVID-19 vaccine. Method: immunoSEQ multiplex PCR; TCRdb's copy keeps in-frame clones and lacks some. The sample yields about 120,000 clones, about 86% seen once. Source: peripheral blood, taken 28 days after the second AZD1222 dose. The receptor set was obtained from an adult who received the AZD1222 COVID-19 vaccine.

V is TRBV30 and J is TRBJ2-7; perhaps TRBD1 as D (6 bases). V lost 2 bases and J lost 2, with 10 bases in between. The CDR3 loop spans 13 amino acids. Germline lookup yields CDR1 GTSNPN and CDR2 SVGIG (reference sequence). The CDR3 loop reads CAWSRDKPYEQYF. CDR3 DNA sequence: TGTGCCTGGAGTCGGGACAAACCCTACGAGCAGTACTTC.

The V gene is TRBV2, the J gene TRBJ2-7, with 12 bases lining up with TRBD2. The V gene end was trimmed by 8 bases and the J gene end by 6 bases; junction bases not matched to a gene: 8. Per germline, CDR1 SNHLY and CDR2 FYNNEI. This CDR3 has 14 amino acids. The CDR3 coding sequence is TGTGCCAGCGCAACTAGCGGGGGGAGTGGCGAGCAGTACTTC. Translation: CASATSGGSGEQYF.

DNA of the CDR3: TGTGCCAGTACCAAACGAGCCGGATACACAGATACGCAGTATTTT. Translating gives CASTKRAGYTDTQYF. The chain uses TRBV19 and TRBJ2-3; D not resolved. The CDR3 has 15 residues. V lost 7 bases to trimming and J lost 2 bases, with 16 bases between them. The germline V gene has CDR1 LNHDA and CDR2 SQIVND (reference sequence).

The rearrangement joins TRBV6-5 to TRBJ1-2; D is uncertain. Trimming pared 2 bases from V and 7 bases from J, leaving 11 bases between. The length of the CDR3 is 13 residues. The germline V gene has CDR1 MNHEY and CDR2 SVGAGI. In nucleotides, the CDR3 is TGTGCCAGCAGTTACCTGACAAGCTCTGGCTACACCTTC. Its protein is CASSYLTSSGYTF.

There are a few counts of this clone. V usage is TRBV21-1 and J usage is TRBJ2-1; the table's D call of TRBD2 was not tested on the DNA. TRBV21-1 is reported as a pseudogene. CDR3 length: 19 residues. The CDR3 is CASSKWTSGGPPRGNEQFF. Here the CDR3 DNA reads TGTGCCAGCAGCAAATGGACTAGCGGGGGTCCTCCCCGAGGGAATGAGCAGTTCTTC.

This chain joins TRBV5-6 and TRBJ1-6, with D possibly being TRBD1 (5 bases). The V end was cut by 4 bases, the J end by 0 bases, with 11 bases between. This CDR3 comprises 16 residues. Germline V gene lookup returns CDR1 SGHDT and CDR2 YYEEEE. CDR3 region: CASSLGVNSYNSPLHF. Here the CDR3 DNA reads TGTGCCAGCAGCCTGGGGGTCAACTCCTATAATTCACCCCTCCACTTT.

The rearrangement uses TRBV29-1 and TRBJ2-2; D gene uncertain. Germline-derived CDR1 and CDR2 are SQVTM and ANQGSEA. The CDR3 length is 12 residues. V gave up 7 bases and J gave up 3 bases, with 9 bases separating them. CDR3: CSGEGDTGELFF. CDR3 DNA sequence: TGCAGCGGGGAAGGAGACACCGGGGAGCTGTTTTTT.

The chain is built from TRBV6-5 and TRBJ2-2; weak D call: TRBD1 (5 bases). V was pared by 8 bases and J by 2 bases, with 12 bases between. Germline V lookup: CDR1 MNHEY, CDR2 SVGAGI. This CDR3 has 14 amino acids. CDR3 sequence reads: CASSTEVNTGELFF. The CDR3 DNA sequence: TGTGCCAGCTCGACAGAGGTTAACACCGGGGAGCTGTTTTTT.

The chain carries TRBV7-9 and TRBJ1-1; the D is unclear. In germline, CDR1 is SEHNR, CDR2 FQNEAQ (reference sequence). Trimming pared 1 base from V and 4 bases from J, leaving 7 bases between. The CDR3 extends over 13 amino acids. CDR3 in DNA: TGTGCCAGCAGCTTAGTAGGAGTCACTGAAGCTTTCTTT. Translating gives CASSLVGVTEAFF.

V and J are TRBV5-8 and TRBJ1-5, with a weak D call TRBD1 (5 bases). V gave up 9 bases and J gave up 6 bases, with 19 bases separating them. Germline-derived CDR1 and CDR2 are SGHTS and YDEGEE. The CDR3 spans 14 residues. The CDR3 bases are TGTGCCACCACTCAGGGTGGCGCGGGTCAGCCCCAGCATTTT. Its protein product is CATTQGGAGQPQHF.

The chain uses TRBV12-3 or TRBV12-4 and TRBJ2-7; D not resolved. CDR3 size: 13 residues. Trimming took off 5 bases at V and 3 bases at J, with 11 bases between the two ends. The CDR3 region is CASSDPPLYEQYF. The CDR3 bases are TGTGCCAGCAGTGACCCCCCCCTCTACGAGCAGTACTTC.

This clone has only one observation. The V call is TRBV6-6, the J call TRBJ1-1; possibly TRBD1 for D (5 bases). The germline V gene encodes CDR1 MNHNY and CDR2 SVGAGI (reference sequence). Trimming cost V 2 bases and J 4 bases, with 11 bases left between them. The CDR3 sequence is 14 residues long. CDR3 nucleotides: TGTGCCAGCAGTTACGATGGGGGGTCCACTGAAGCTTTCTTT. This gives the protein CASSYDGGSTEAFF.

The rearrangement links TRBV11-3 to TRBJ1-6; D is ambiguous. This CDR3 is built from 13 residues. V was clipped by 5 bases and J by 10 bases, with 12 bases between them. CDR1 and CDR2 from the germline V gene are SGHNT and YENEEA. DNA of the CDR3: TGTGCCAGCAGCCCGGGAGTAGGGTCACCCCTCCACTTT. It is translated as CASSPGVGSPLHF.

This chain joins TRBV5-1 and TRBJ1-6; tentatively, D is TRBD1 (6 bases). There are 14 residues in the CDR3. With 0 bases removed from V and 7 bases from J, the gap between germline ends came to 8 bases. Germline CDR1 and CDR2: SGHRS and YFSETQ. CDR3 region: CASSLGQGNSPLHF. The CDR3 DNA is TGCGCCAGCAGCTTGGGGCAGGGGAATTCACCCCTCCACTTT.